Included here is one TCR beta chain sequence, with context. No cognate antigen has been identified for it. Base qualities were left out, and no much larger clone turns up one base away. CDR1 LGHDT and CDR2 YNNKEL were looked up in the germline V gene (reference sequence). The CDR3 sequence holds 15 residues, the cysteine and phenylalanine included. The CDR3 DNA has 45 bases and is translated from base 1. V and J are trimmed by 4 bases and 2 bases, and the gene matches miss 3 bases of the junction. The source of the sample is a study of T cell responses to AZD1222 COVID-19 vaccine (dated by TCRdb to about 2021). Looking at the study overall: Because spike-specific TCR depth and breadth did not differ between the two schedules, AZD1222 recipients who got a second dose at roughly 4 weeks were pooled with those who got a second dose at roughly 12 weeks. Enrollment into the trials was organized by age into subgroups of 18-55, 56-69 and 70-plus years, and those subgroups contained roughly 150, 30 and 60 TCR-sequenced participants, respectively. A total of roughly 240 trial participants underwent TCR sequencing, of whom around 200 received two doses of AZD1222 and some 25 received two doses of the MenACWY control vaccine. Study-level results and caveats: The vaccine-associated CD4 TCRs covered the entire spike protein, and the dominant responses fell in regions 160-218 and 743-854. Conclusions about previously exposed vaccinees are limited because only a handful of AZD1222 recipients were SARS-CoV-2 seropositive at baseline. Epitopes outside the regions mutated in the B.1.351 and B.1.1.7 variants were reportedly recognized by nearly half of the unique spike-specific TCRs. Most participants were white British and females outnumbered males, and the authors suggested that clonal diversity may have been underestimated. Because no samples from the day 14 peak response were available, repertoires could be characterized only after the peak T cell response. After two AZD1222 doses, both the breadth and the depth of spike-specific TCRs were significantly higher than at day 0 and than in MenACWY recipients. In the small 56-69-year group, the increase in depth fell short of significance, most likely because of low power.

The time point label, read with the paper, signifies: baseline before first vaccination. Vaccinee samples came from UK trials COV001 and COV002, including a single-blind randomized controlled phase 2/3 trial of AZD1222 (ChAdOx1 nCoV-19) in healthy adults. Trial participant PBMC samples were collected at day 0 and day 28 after the second dose for TCRbeta chain sequencing. The CDR3 regions of human TCRbeta chains were analyzed by immunosequencing. For the original study's pipeline: TCRs in the repertoires were matched against a reference library of SARS-CoV-2-specific TCRs that had been generated with the MIRA antigen-specificity platform. Breadth was defined as the fraction of unique TCRs that were SARS-CoV-2-associated. Depth was defined as the fraction of total T cells that were SARS-CoV-2-associated. Each spike-specific TCR was assigned to its reactive spike region and to a CD4 or CD8 class using the MIRA data. Log10-transformed breadth and depth values were compared by one-way ANOVA with Sidak's multiple comparisons tests. The source is immuneACCESS, and TCRdb retained only in-frame sequences with V and J called. Part of the clones is not carried over; for the studies checked, unresolved V genes explain less than half of this, and the remainder is unexplained. From that table come the V and J calls and clone size; the DNA was used to work out D and trimming. This sample gives about 140,000 clones in total; approximately 90% of them show up just once. The ten most abundant clones make up roughly 2% of the sample.

The clonotype originates from an adult in good health. The chain uses TRBV3-1 (or the pseudogene TRBV3-2) and TRBJ1-3; 9 bases in the junction line up with TRBD1. The sample consisted of peripheral blood, taken on day 0 of AZD1222 vaccination. The CDR3 protein: CASSRRDRAGNTIYF. The sequenced DNA: TGTGCCAGCAGCCGCCGGGACAGGGCTGGAAACACCATATATTTT.